A selection of T cell receptor beta chains follows, all from one sample in a study of blood T cell repertoires in COVID-19. Sequenced by immunoSEQ multiplex PCR; TCRdb stores in-frame clones only, minus some. Seen here are around 480,000 clones, around 89% observed once, and the top ten hold around 12%. The sample comprised peripheral blood. The receptors come from a woman aged 45-65 years with COVID-19, enrolled during active disease. The CDR3 runs from the conserved cysteine through the conserved F or W. The order of the fields is D gene, V gene, clone size, J gene, CDR3 protein, CDR3 DNA. A D gene is named only where the DNA matches it firmly. Part of the rows lack a size; the others show once, few, many or a class for expanded clones.

>TRBD1|TRBV4-1|NA|TRBJ1-2
CASSQGARQGAANGYGYTF
TGCGCCAGCAGCCAAGGGGCGAGACAGGGGGCGGCAAACGGATATGGCTACACCTTC
>NA|TRBV4-2|NA|TRBJ1-6
CASSQGSSYNSPLHF
TGTGCCAGCAGCCAAGGCAGCTCCTATAATTCACCCCTCCACTTT
>TRBD1|TRBV6-5|NA|TRBJ2-1
CASSYPGQGEFDEQFF
TGTGCCAGCAGTTACCCGGGACAGGGGGAGTTCGATGAGCAGTTCTTC
>TRBD2|TRBV5-4|NA|TRBJ2-3
CASSPSGGAGTDTQYF
TGTGCCAGCAGCCCTAGCGGGGGGGCTGGAACAGATACGCAGTATTTT
>TRBD1|TRBV28|NA|TRBJ1-2
CASSPLSGGSNYGYTF
TGTGCCAGCAGTCCACTATCAGGGGGCTCTAACTATGGCTACACCTTC
>NA|TRBV10-2|NA|TRBJ1-1
CASSEWAGSEAFF
TGCGCCAGCAGTGAGTGGGCGGGAAGTGAAGCTTTCTTT
>TRBD2|TRBV7-6|NA|TRBJ2-1
CASSLLGPSGNEQFF
TGTGCCAGCAGCTTACTGGGGCCTAGCGGCAATGAGCAGTTCTTC
>TRBD1|TRBV18|NA|TRBJ1-1
CASSFRQGNTEAFF
TGTGCCAGCTCATTTCGACAGGGCAACACTGAAGCTTTCTTT
>NA|TRBV5-1|NA|TRBJ1-3
CASSLGPGNTIYF
TGCGCCAGCAGCTTGGGGCCTGGAAACACCATATATTTT
>NA|TRBV29-1|NA|TRBJ1-2
CSVDGRRYGYTF
TGCAGCGTTGATGGGAGGCGCTATGGCTACACCTTC
>TRBD1|TRBV2|NA|TRBJ2-6
CASSPLDRDPPDVLTF
TGTGCCAGCAGCCCCCTCGACAGGGACCCTCCCGACGTCCTGACTTTC
>TRBD1|TRBV11-1|once|TRBJ1-2
CASSFDRVYGYTF
TGTGCCAGCAGCTTCGACAGGGTCTATGGCTACACCTTC
>TRBD1|TRBV10-3|NA|TRBJ1-2
CAISDPPGTGPFNYGYTF
TGTGCCATCAGTGACCCACCCGGGACAGGGCCCTTTAACTATGGCTACACCTTC
>NA|TRBV5-5|NA|TRBJ2-7
CASSSRETGRYEQYF
TGTGCCAGCAGCTCGAGGGAGACAGGACGTTACGAGCAGTACTTC
>NA|TRBV27|NA|TRBJ1-2
CASSSQWREKLDNYGYTF
TGTGCCAGCAGTTCCCAGTGGAGGGAGAAGCTTGATAACTATGGCTACACCTTC
>TRBD1|TRBV7-7|NA|TRBJ2-1
CASSLGQGNEQFF
TGTGCCAGCAGCTTGGGACAGGGGAATGAGCAGTTCTTC
>TRBD2|TRBV19|NA|TRBJ2-1
CASSISRRGRSGAYYNEQFF
TGTGCCAGTAGTATATCCCGCCGGGGGAGGAGCGGGGCATATTACAATGAGCAGTTCTTC
>NA|TRBV3-1/TRBV3-2|NA|TRBJ1-1
CASSQVQGNTEAFF
TGTGCCAGCAGCCAAGTACAGGGGAACACTGAAGCTTTCTTT
>NA|TRBV15|NA|TRBJ2-4
CATSRDGGAKNIQYF
TGTGCCACCAGCAGAGATGGGGGGGCCAAAAACATTCAGTACTTC
>TRBD2|TRBV18|NA|TRBJ2-1
CASSPIAGRTYNEQFF
TGTGCCAGCTCACCAATAGCGGGACGAACCTACAATGAGCAGTTCTTC
>NA|TRBV7-9|NA|TRBJ2-3
CASSLSLLTDTQYF
TGTGCCAGCAGCTTATCACTGCTCACAGATACGCAGTATTTT
>NA|TRBV7-8|NA|TRBJ1-3
CASSLAPGSSGNTIYF
TGTGCCAGCAGCTTGGCTCCTGGGAGCTCTGGAAACACCATATATTTT
>TRBD1|TRBV5-4|NA|TRBJ2-7
CASSSGTAHEQYF
TGTGCCAGCAGCTCCGGGACAGCTCACGAGCAGTACTTC
>NA|TRBV18|NA|TRBJ1-6
CASSPPEGANSPLHF
TGTGCCAGCTCACCACCAGAGGGAGCCAATTCACCCCTCCACTTT
>NA|TRBV11-3|NA|TRBJ2-1
CASSLNLYNEQFF
TGTGCCAGCAGCTTAAATCTCTACAATGAGCAGTTCTTC
>NA|TRBV9|NA|TRBJ1-3
CASSVDGGEGNTIYF
TGTGCCAGCAGCGTAGACGGAGGGGAAGGAAACACCATATATTTT
>NA|TRBV5-1|once|TRBJ2-1
CASSLVLAGPYNEQFF
TGCGCCAGCAGCTTGGTTTTGGCAGGCCCCTACAATGAGCAGTTCTTC
>TRBD2|TRBV4-2|once|TRBJ2-3
CASSARGLAGGMGTDTQYF
TGTGCCAGCAGCGCTCGGGGACTAGCGGGGGGGATGGGAACAGATACGCAGTATTTT
>NA|TRBV7-9|NA|TRBJ1-1
CASSLGDMNTEAFF
TGTGCCAGCAGCTTAGGGGACATGAACACTGAAGCTTTCTTT
>NA|TRBV5-4|NA|TRBJ2-7
CASRPDYSGYEQYF
TGTGCCAGCAGACCCGACTATAGCGGATACGAGCAGTACTTC
>TRBD1|TRBV6-5|NA|TRBJ1-2
CASTKTGLGYTF
TGTGCCAGCACCAAGACAGGGCTAGGCTACACCTTC
>TRBD1|TRBV5-1|few|TRBJ1-1
CASTSGTVNTEAFF
TGCGCCAGCACCTCCGGGACAGTGAACACTGAAGCTTTCTTT
>NA|TRBV30|NA|TRBJ2-2
CAWDSTGELFF
TGTGCCTGGGACAGCACCGGGGAGCTGTTTTTT
>TRBD1|TRBV29-1|NA|TRBJ1-4
CSPWPGGEKLFF
TGCAGCCCCTGGCCAGGGGGTGAAAAACTGTTTTTT
>TRBD2|TRBV7-9|NA|TRBJ2-1
CASSGLAGVFLEQFF
TGTGCCAGCTCGGGGCTAGCGGGGGTCTTTCTCGAGCAGTTCTTC
>NA|TRBV5-1|NA|TRBJ1-2
CASSSSEGYTF
TGCGCCAGCAGCTCCAGCGAGGGCTACACCTTC
>NA|TRBV5-5|NA|TRBJ2-5
CASSLTLGIRETQYF
TGTGCCAGCAGCTTGACCTTGGGCATCAGAGAGACCCAGTACTTC
>NA|TRBV29-1|NA|TRBJ2-4
CSVENSVGLQYF
TGCAGCGTTGAAAACTCGGTTGGGCTTCAGTACTTC
>NA|TRBV19|NA|TRBJ1-1
CASSIEASRNEAFF
TGTGCCAGTAGTATAGAGGCTTCCCGAAATGAAGCTTTCTTT
>TRBD1|TRBV5-6|NA|TRBJ2-7
CASSYDRAYEQYF
TGTGCCAGCAGCTATGACAGGGCCTACGAGCAGTACTTC
>TRBD2|TRBV6-5|once|TRBJ2-7
CASIWTSGSYEQYF
TGTGCCAGCATTTGGACTAGCGGTTCCTACGAGCAGTACTTC
>NA|TRBV24-1|NA|TRBJ1-3
CATSDSKQVSSGNTIYF
TGTGCCACCAGTGATTCGAAACAGGTGAGCTCTGGAAACACCATATATTTT
>NA|TRBV5-4|NA|TRBJ2-1
CASSSFKQLYNEQFF
TGTGCCAGCAGCTCTTTCAAGCAACTCTACAATGAGCAGTTCTTC